The rows below give T cell receptor beta chains drawn from one sample of a study of blood T cell repertoires in COVID-19. The assay was immunoSEQ multiplex PCR, and TCRdb's table has in-frame clones only and misses some. The repertoire holds about 140,000 clones, with nearly 80% as singletons. Sequencing was carried out using PBMCs or T cells enriched from blood (not recorded which). Source of these receptors: a woman aged 45 to 65 who had recovered from COVID-19. Each CDR3 is given with its conserved first and last residue. The order of the fields is D gene, J gene, clone size, V gene, CDR3 protein, CDR3 DNA. A D gene is named only where the DNA matches it firmly. The listing skips clone size in some rows; elsewhere it reads once, few, many or a size class.

>.|TRBJ1-5|.|TRBV7-9
CASSLAGRGIGQPQHF
TGTGCCAGCAGCTTAGCGGGCAGGGGAATTGGTCAGCCCCAGCATTTT
>.|TRBJ2-7|.|TRBV9
CASSGGSSYEQYF
TGTGCCAGCAGCGGAGGTAGCTCCTACGAGCAGTACTTC
>.|TRBJ1-6|.|TRBV25-1
CASSEYGLYNSPLHF
TGTGCCAGCAGTGAATATGGACTATATAATTCACCCCTCCACTTT
>.|TRBJ1-3|.|TRBV18
CASSPQRVRENTIYF
TGTGCCAGCTCACCACAGAGGGTGCGCGAAAACACCATATATTTT
>.|TRBJ1-6|few|TRBV2
CASSDIRLSYNSPLHF
TGTGCCAGCAGTGATATCCGACTCTCCTATAATTCACCCCTCCACTTT
>.|TRBJ1-1|.|TRBV6-4
CASSEAPGRGGKEAFF
TGTGCCAGCAGTGAAGCGCCGGGGAGGGGGGGAAAGGAAGCTTTCTTT
>.|TRBJ1-4|once|TRBV18
CASSPRGFDEKLFF
TGTGCCAGCTCCCCCCGGGGTTTCGATGAAAAACTGTTTTTT
>TRBD1|TRBJ1-1|.|TRBV18
CASSPRDREAEAFF
TGTGCCAGCTCACCACGCGACAGGGAGGCTGAAGCTTTCTTT
>TRBD2|TRBJ2-7|.|TRBV4-2
CASSQDNGGGSREQYF
TGTGCCAGCAGCCAAGATAACGGAGGCGGGAGCCGGGAGCAGTACTTC
>TRBD2|TRBJ2-5|.|TRBV24-1
CATSGTGGSGTQYF
TGTGCCACCAGTGGGACGGGGGGTTCGGGGACCCAGTACTTC
>.|TRBJ2-5|.|TRBV18
CASSATGGETQYF
TGTGCCAGCTCAGCGACAGGCGGAGAGACCCAGTACTTC
>.|TRBJ2-2|.|TRBV5-3
CARSQPGLGGPDTGELFF
TGTGCCAGAAGCCAACCTGGCCTCGGGGGGCCGGACACCGGGGAGCTGTTTTTT
>.|TRBJ2-1|.|TRBV7-3
CASSLTLNEQFF
TGTGCCAGCAGCTTAACGTTAAATGAGCAGTTCTTC
>TRBD2|TRBJ2-5|.|TRBV9
CASSQGGQAETQYF
TGTGCCAGCAGTCAGGGAGGGCAAGCAGAGACCCAGTACTTC
>TRBD2|TRBJ2-5|.|TRBV2
CASSPRGGGAGETQYF
TGTGCCAGCAGCCCAAGGGGCGGGGGGGCCGGAGAGACCCAGTACTTC
>.|TRBJ2-7|.|TRBV7-3
CASSSGGAGYEQYF
TGTGCCAGCAGTTCTGGCGGGGCGGGCTACGAGCAGTACTTC
>.|TRBJ1-6|few|TRBV19
CASSMQQENSPLHF
TGTGCCAGTAGTATGCAACAGGAAAATTCACCCCTCCACTTT
>.|TRBJ2-2|.|TRBV3-1/TRBV3-2
CASSTTKGLTGELFF
TGTGCCAGCAGCACTACTAAAGGCTTGACCGGGGAGCTGTTTTTT
>.|TRBJ2-1|.|TRBV7-3
CASSLISSLRGNEQFF
TGTGCCAGCAGCTTAATATCTAGTCTTCGCGGCAATGAGCAGTTCTTC
>TRBD1|TRBJ1-2|once|TRBV19
CASRMGTGVYGYTF
TGTGCCAGTAGAATGGGGACAGGGGTCTATGGCTACACCTTC
>TRBD2|TRBJ2-1|.|TRBV10-3
CAIRAGTSAYNEQFF
TGTGCCATCAGGGCCGGGACTAGCGCTTACAATGAGCAGTTCTTC
>.|TRBJ1-5|.|TRBV5-5
CASSLGPVSNQPQHF
TGTGCCAGCAGCTTGGGGCCAGTTAGCAATCAGCCCCAGCATTTT
>.|TRBJ1-3|.|TRBV4-1
CASSQTTRGTNTIYF
TGCGCCAGCAGCCAAACGACACGGGGTACAAACACCATATATTTT
>.|TRBJ2-2|.|TRBV9
CASSGFSGNTGELFF
TGTGCCAGCAGCGGCTTTAGCGGTAACACCGGGGAGCTGTTTTTT
>.|TRBJ2-1|.|TRBV7-3
CASSLYPNEQFF
TGTGCCAGCAGCCTCTACCCAAATGAGCAGTTCTTC
>TRBD1|TRBJ1-2|few|TRBV4-1
CASSQPGTGKGYTF
TGCGCCAGCAGCCAACCCGGGACAGGGAAGGGCTACACCTTC
>TRBD2|TRBJ2-5|.|TRBV28
CASSPRTSWRGTQYF
TGTGCCAGCAGTCCCCGGACTAGCTGGAGGGGGACCCAGTACTTC
>.|TRBJ1-3|few|TRBV3-1/TRBV3-2
CASSGLLSGNTIYF
TGTGCCAGCAGCGGACTGCTCTCTGGAAACACCATATATTTT
>.|TRBJ2-2|.|TRBV7-9
CASSLGRGTGELFF
TGTGCCAGCAGCTTAGGACGAGGAACCGGGGAGCTGTTTTTT
>.|TRBJ2-7|.|TRBV7-7
CASSLESGPLYEQYF
TGTGCTAGCAGCTTAGAGTCAGGGCCCCTCTACGAGCAGTACTTC
>.|TRBJ2-1|.|TRBV7-9
CASSLAGHYNEQFF
TGTGCCAGCAGCTTAGCGGGACACTACAATGAGCAGTTCTTC
>.|TRBJ2-5|.|TRBV6-2/TRBV6-3
CASSYSFQETQYF
TGTGCCAGCAGTTACTCCTTCCAAGAGACCCAGTACTTC
>.|TRBJ2-2|.|TRBV10-3
CAISERGSPTGELFF
TGTGCCATCAGTGAGAGGGGTTCCCCCACCGGGGAGCTGTTTTTT
>.|TRBJ1-6|.|TRBV4-2
CASSQVVRAIYSPLHF
TGTGCCAGCAGCCAAGTTGTCAGGGCGATCTATTCACCCCTCCACTTT
>.|TRBJ2-2|.|TRBV11-2
CASSLVQANTGELFF
TGTGCCAGCAGCTTAGTACAAGCGAACACCGGGGAGCTGTTTTTT